Described below is a single T cell receptor beta chain sequence and its context. TCRdb keeps only in-frame clones here, not all; method: immunoSEQ multiplex PCR. The sample carries about 40,000 clones, approximately 91% recorded once. Germline V gene sequence: CDR1 SQVTM, CDR2 ANQGSEA. Losses at the gene ends were 6 bases for V and 1 base for J; bases not matched to a gene: 6. The CDR3 extends over 13 amino acids. This record belongs to a study of T cell changes during pregnancy in multiple sclerosis. Sequencing input: PBMCs (not recorded whether the cells were cultured). The V call is TRBV29-1, the J call TRBJ2-7, with 7 bases that match TRBD1. The sequence came from a female donor with multiple sclerosis, enrolled in a pregnancy study. CDR3 sequence (DNA): TGCAGCGTCGATTGGGGACAGTCCTACGAGCAGTACTTC. This sequence encodes CSVDWGQSYEQYF.